Reported below is one T cell receptor beta chain. There is no known antigen for this receptor. No per-base quality is available; no much larger clone lies one base away. Sequenced on an Illumina HiSeq 2500. Quantitative 5'-RACE with molecular barcodes was used to prepare TCR beta libraries. Turning to the authors' computational methods: A new computational method, built on a probabilistic model of VDJ rearrangement, was used to identify disease-linked TCR variants. TCRdb took the public reads, trimmed them with fastp at Q25, ran MiXCR for clone calling and kept in-frame beta chains. Rows matching on CDR3 protein sequence are summarized as one entry with the most common DNA and genes. The V and J calls were determined by TCRdb, not by the authors. The sample data list about 540,000 distinct CDR3 sequences, and roughly 12% of these were observed just once. The leading ten clones occupy under 7.5% of the sample.

Trimming takes 2 bases off V and 5 bases off J; junction bases not matched to a gene: 8. The CDR3 holds 16 amino acids from the cysteine to the phenylalanine. Only the CDR3 part of the read is kept: 48 bases, read in frame from the first base. The germline V gene encodes CDR1 LNHDA and CDR2 SQIVND (reference sequence). This sample is drawn from a study of CD8 T cells in ankylosing spondylitis (dated by TCRdb to 2016 to 2017). About the study as a whole: The study profiled T cell receptor beta repertoires in healthy donors and ankylosing spondylitis patients to find disease-linked TCR variants. The full study cohort was made up of under 30 ankylosing spondylitis patients and about a hundred healthy donors. Peripheral blood was sampled, and synovial fluid was additionally collected from ankylosing spondylitis patients. Points the paper makes about the study in general: The disease-linked clones were reported to be significantly enriched in matched synovial fluid samples from ankylosing spondylitis patients. Blood from ankylosing spondylitis patients appeared to be characterized by a TCR beta motif made up of several highly homologous amino acid variants. The disease-linked clones had a CD8+ phenotype and were found at relatively low frequencies in peripheral blood. Some TCR beta motif variants had previously been reported in synovial fluid and blood of reactive arthritis patients, which suggested common disease-initiation mechanisms.

This TCR was recovered from a male donor with ankylosing spondylitis. This receptor chain uses TRBV19 and TRBJ2-5; 10 junctional bases match TRBD1. Material for sequencing was blood, either unsorted or a sorted T cell fraction (not recorded which). The CDR3 has the sequence CASSIRQGASDETQYF. The nucleotides read TGTGCCAGTAGTATACGACAGGGGGCGAGTGACGAGACCCAGTACTTC.